This TCR beta chain was sequenced during a study of blood T cell repertoires in COVID-19. Per the original data handling: It was from reference gene primer amplification that nucleated cell counts were estimated. Assay used: immunoSEQ multiplex PCR; TCRdb lists only in-frame clones, some missing. That table gives V, J and clone size, and the DNA gave D and trimming. The table lists roughly 63,000 clones, less than 80% of them singletons, with 9.7% in the top ten. Trimming shortened V by 8 bases and J by 0 bases, and 15 bases separated the two germline ends. This CDR3 is 15 amino acids long. CDR1 is MDHEN and CDR2 is SYDVKM in the germline V gene.

The chain recombines TRBV28 with TRBJ2-3, with D uncertain. This clonotype was obtained from a human donor in a cohort sampled during active COVID-19. Sequenced sample: peripheral blood. Here the CDR3 reads CASCVCVLSTDTQYF. As DNA, the CDR3 is TGTGCCAGCTGTGTGTGCGTCCTTAGCACAGATACGCAGTATTTT.